Below are 21 T cell receptor beta chains sequenced from a single sample in a study of T-cell memory formation after mild COVID-19. TCRdb itself ran the 5' RACE reads through MiXCR, one entry per CDR3 protein. This table holds fewer than 600,000 distinct CDR3 sequences, 20% to 25% found once. The sample consisted of PBMCs or a T cell subset sorted from them (not recorded which). The receptors here all came from an adult woman who had mild COVID-19 (a few samples of this study predate the infection). Cell type and time point are not known.

This rearrangement joins TRBV3-1 to TRBJ2-1, with 10 bases matching TRBD2. CDR1 and CDR2 from the germline V gene are LGHDT and YNNKEL (reference sequence). The V segment lost 3 bases and the J segment 3 bases; nucleotides outside the gene matches: 5. There are 16 residues in the CDR3. CDR3 nucleotides: TGTGCCAGCAGCCAGTTTAGCGGGGGGATCTACAATGAGCAGTTCTTC. It yields the protein CASSQFSGGIYNEQFF.

The genes are TRBV29-1 and TRBJ1-2; tentatively, D is TRBD1 (5 bases). Germline V gene data show CDR1 as SQVTM and CDR2 as ANQGSEA. Trimming removed 6 bases from V and 8 bases from J, with 19 bases in between. The CDR3 has 13 residues. As DNA, the CDR3 is TGCAGCGTGCCGCAGGGATTTTTAGGCGGCTACACCTTC. Residues: CSVPQGFLGGYTF.

This clonotype was counted only a few times. V usage is TRBV24-1 and J usage is TRBJ1-2; tentative D call: TRBD1 (6 bases). Trimming cost V 6 bases and J 8 bases, with 15 bases left between them. The CDR3 length is 13 residues. From germline, CDR1 is KGHDR and CDR2 SFDVKD. This CDR3 reads CATSTVGGQGYTF. CDR3 coding DNA: TGTGCCACCAGTACCGTCGGGGGCCAGGGCTACACCTTC.

The CDR3 sequence is CASSLTAYEQFF. For the CDR3, the DNA is TGTGCCAGCAGCTTAACTGCCTATGAGCAGTTCTTC. The chain uses TRBV14 and TRBJ2-1; no definite D call. CDR3 length: 12 amino acids. CDR1 is SGHDN and CDR2 is FVKESK in the germline V gene. The V gene lost 5 bases and the J gene lost 8 bases, with 10 bases spanning the gap.

This clonotype has just a few counts. V gene TRBV19 combines with J gene TRBJ2-1; D gene unclear. This CDR3 has 14 residues. The V gene lost 6 bases and the J gene lost 9 bases, with 18 bases spanning the gap. CDR1 is LNHDA, CDR2 SQIVND, per germline (reference sequence). The CDR3 nucleotides read TGTGCCAGTAGCCTTGGCCCCACGTCGAGTGAGCAGTTCTTC. This codes for CASSLGPTSSEQFF.

The chain links TRBV5-1 to TRBJ2-4; D gene uncertain. The germline V gene has CDR1 SGHRS and CDR2 YFSETQ. CDR3 length equals 15 residues. The V end lost 0 bases, the J end lost 0 bases, and 7 bases lay between the germline ends. CDR3 in DNA: TGCGCCAGCAGCTTGGTAGCAGAAGCCAAAAACATTCAGTACTTC. This sequence encodes CASSLVAEAKNIQYF.

Only a few counts were recorded for this clonotype. V and J are TRBV23-1 and TRBJ2-1; a possible D gene is TRBD1 (7 bases). TRBV23-1 is identified as an open reading frame with a role that is uncertain. Between the trimmed V and J ends, which lost 6 bases and 15 bases, there was a span of 27 bases. The CDR3 is made up of 15 amino acids. CDR3 coding DNA: TGCGCCAGCAGCCTACGACCTCGACAGGGAGGAGGACGGTTCTTC. Amino acids: CASSLRPRQGGGRFF.

This chain connects TRBV7-9 to TRBJ2-7; D remains ambiguous. The CDR3 runs to 12 residues. Germline-derived CDR1 and CDR2 are SEHNR and FQNEAQ (reference sequence). Trimming left V 5 bases short and J 5 bases short, with 10 bases between. CDR3 bases: TGTGCCAGCAGCCAGCGACCCCACGAGCAGTACTTC. This translates into CASSQRPHEQYF.

The genes are TRBV7-2 and TRBJ2-5; 11 nucleotides agree with TRBD2. Germline CDR1 reads SGHTA; CDR2 reads FQGNSA. This CDR3 region has 16 residues. The ends lost 5 bases at V and 1 base at J; junction bases unmatched: 6. The CDR3 is CASSAASGGRQETQYF. The CDR3 DNA sequence: TGTGCCAGCAGCGCGGCTAGCGGGGGGCGCCAAGAGACCCAGTACTTC.

This rearrangement joins TRBV6-5 to TRBJ1-5; D gene uncertain. Germline assignment: CDR1 MNHEY and CDR2 SVGAGI. The CDR3 has 12 residues. The germline V and J ends were trimmed by 4 bases and 6 bases, with 7 bases remaining between them. CDR3 in DNA: TGTGCCAGCAGTTTTCTGGGTCAGCCCCAGCATTTT. Translated: CASSFLGQPQHF.

This clonotype was seen more than once but under ten times. V gene TRBV19 combines with J gene TRBJ2-1, with 9 bases aligning to TRBD2. Per the germline V gene, CDR1 is LNHDA and CDR2 is SQIVND (reference sequence). J lost 4 bases, V lost 2 bases, and 3 bases had no gene match. The CDR3 contains 15 residues. In DNA, the CDR3 is TGTGCCAGTAGTATAAGTGCGGGAGGGTACAATGAGCAGTTCTTC. It yields the protein CASSISAGGYNEQFF.

The chain couples TRBV12-3 or TRBV12-4 to TRBJ2-5; D may be TRBD1 (6 bases). V was trimmed by 0 bases and J by 13 bases, leaving 21 bases between them. There are 15 residues in the CDR3. Here the CDR3 reads CASSLADRPSAQWYF. The CDR3 nucleotides are TGTGCCAGCAGTTTAGCAGACAGGCCCTCGGCCCAGTGGTACTTC.

In this sample, this clonotype turned up a few times. This sequence joins TRBV24-1 and TRBJ2-1, with D hard to call. Germline V gene lookup returns CDR1 KGHDR and CDR2 SFDVKD. There are 15 residues in the CDR3. The germline V and J ends were trimmed by 1 base and 0 bases, with 6 bases remaining between them. CDR3 region: CATSDFKSSYNEQFF. CDR3 DNA: TGTGCCACCAGTGATTTCAAGAGCTCCTACAATGAGCAGTTCTTC.

This clonotype has only a few counts. V usage is TRBV12-3 or TRBV12-4 and J usage is TRBJ2-5; no clear D gene. V gave up 1 base and J gave up 3 bases, with 6 bases separating them. There are 13 residues in the CDR3. The CDR3 spells CASSLETKETQYF. The CDR3 DNA follows: TGTGCCAGCAGTTTAGAGACAAAAGAGACCCAGTACTTC.

This rearrangement joins TRBV7-9 to TRBJ2-2; the D gene is possibly TRBD1 (6 bases). Germline V lookup: CDR1 SEHNR, CDR2 FQNEAQ (reference sequence). There are 16 residues in the CDR3. Trimming stripped 2 bases from V and 6 bases from J, with 16 bases between. Here the CDR3 reads CASSLLLGAVAGELFF. Written as DNA, the CDR3 is TGTGCCAGCAGCTTATTGTTGGGGGCAGTCGCCGGGGAGCTGTTTTTT. Drawing the rest from reference TRBV7-9 and TRBJ2-2, the complete variable domain is DTGVSQNPRHKITKRGQNVTFRCDPISEHNRLYWYRQTLGQGPEFLTYFQNEAQLEKSRLLSDRFSAERPKGSFSTLEIQRTEQGDSAMYLCASSLLLGAVAGELFFGEGSRLTVL.

The genes are TRBV6-5 and TRBJ1-6; 7 nucleotides match TRBD1. V dropped 4 bases and J dropped 9; count of bases not matched to a gene: 6. The germline V gene encodes CDR1 MNHEY and CDR2 SVGAGI. The CDR3 totals 14 residues. CDR3 bases: TGTGCCAGCAGTTTTAGACAGGGTCCTTCACCCCTCCACTTT. Amino acid sequence: CASSFRQGPSPLHF.

V usage is TRBV9 and J usage is TRBJ2-2; D possibly corresponds to TRBD2 (5 bases). Per germline, CDR1 SGDLS and CDR2 YYNGEE. The V gene lost 1 base and the J gene lost 2 bases, with 12 bases spanning the gap. This CDR3 comprises 16 residues. DNA for the CDR3: TGTGCCAGCAGCGTACTCCCTGAGGGAAACACCGGGGAGCTGTTTTTT. Translating it yields CASSVLPEGNTGELFF.

V and J are TRBV7-2 and TRBJ2-1; TRBD2 matches 10 bases. The CDR3 covers 11 residues. V gave up 5 bases and J gave up 13 bases; unmatched junction bases: 2. Germline CDR1 reads SGHTA; CDR2 reads FQGNSA. CDR3 in DNA: TGTGCCAGCAGCCGGACTAGCGGACAGTTCTTC. This gives the protein CASSRTSGQFF.

The chain links TRBV3-1 to TRBJ2-5; 7 bases map to TRBD2. The CDR3 is 12 amino acids. V lost 4 bases, J lost 10 bases, and 6 bases stayed unmatched. Germline lookup yields CDR1 LGHDT and CDR2 YNNKEL (reference sequence). In DNA form, the CDR3 reads TGTGCCAGCAGCCGTCCAAGCGGGAACCAGTACTTC. It specifies CASSRPSGNQYF.

This clonotype was seen only a few times. This sequence joins TRBV5-1 and TRBJ1-2, with D hard to call. This CDR3 has 16 residues. Trimming stripped 0 bases from V and 4 bases from J, with 16 bases between. Germline values: CDR1 SGHRS, CDR2 YFSETQ. This chain's CDR3 is CASSLDDAGNGYGYTF. The CDR3 bases are TGCGCCAGCAGCTTGGATGACGCGGGCAACGGCTATGGCTACACCTTC.

The table lists this clonotype with many counts. The rearrangement joins TRBV19 to TRBJ2-7; D is undetermined. The CDR3 is 16 residues long. Trimming removed 6 bases from V and 0 bases from J, with 18 bases in between. Germline V CDR1 and CDR2: LNHDA, SQIVND (reference sequence). CDR3 nucleotide sequence: TGTGCCAGTAGCGGCATCGGACGGACGAGCTCCTACGAGCAGTACTTC. Translating gives CASSGIGRTSSYEQYF. The full variable domain, rest sourced from reference TRBV19 and TRBJ2-7, is DGGITQSPKYLFRKEGQNVTLSCEQNLNHDAMYWYRQDPGQGLRLIYYSQIVNDFQKGDIAEGYSVSREKKESFPLTVTSAQKNPTAFYLCASSGIGRTSSYEQYFGPGTRLTVT.